This T cell receptor beta chain comes out of a study of CD4 T cells in relation to SARS-CoV-2 and coronaviruses. The overall study: Negative control cultures got HIV-1 Nef peptides or no peptide. Findings and caveats of the study: The cross-reactivity analysis covered only spike protein, not other viral proteins.

Unexposed donor CD4+ T cells date from 2011-2018, before the COVID-19 pandemic. CD4+ T cells were isolated from the cells after about 11 days of culture. Testing used SARS-CoV-2 S/N and four cold-coronavirus spikes on unexposed-donor CD4+ T cells, cells permitting. Cultures held some 1.8 million PBMCs per well with 8.5 to 10 IU/ml IL-2. The protocol was immunoSEQ multiplex PCR, while the TCRdb copy is restricted to in-frame clones and leaves out a portion. The table includes 9,000 to 15,000 clones, around 73% detected once. This clone was found once. What it binds is not known. The germline V gene has CDR1 SGHVS and CDR2 FNYEAQ. V was pared by 5 bases and J by 6 bases, with 13 bases of the junction left unmatched. CDR3 length: 15 amino acids.

The chain links TRBV7-6 to TRBJ2-7; 7 nucleotides align to TRBD1. Sample: CD4+ T cells from PBMCs, cultured in vitro. The origin of this receptor is a human donor in good health. CDR3 residues: CASSRSVTGSGEQYF. CDR3 DNA: TGTGCCAGCAGCAGGTCCGTGACAGGGTCGGGCGAGCAGTACTTC.